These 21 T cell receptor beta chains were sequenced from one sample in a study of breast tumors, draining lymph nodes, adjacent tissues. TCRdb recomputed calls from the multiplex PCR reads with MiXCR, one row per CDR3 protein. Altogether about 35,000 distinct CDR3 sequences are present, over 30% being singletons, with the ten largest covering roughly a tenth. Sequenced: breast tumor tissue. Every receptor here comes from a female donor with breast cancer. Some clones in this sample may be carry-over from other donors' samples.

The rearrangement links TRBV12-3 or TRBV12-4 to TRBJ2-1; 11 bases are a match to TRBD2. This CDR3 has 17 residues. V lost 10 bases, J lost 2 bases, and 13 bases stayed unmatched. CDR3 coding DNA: TGTGCCACCTCCGGGACGCTAGCGGGAGGACCCTACAATGAGCAGTTCTTC. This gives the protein CATSGTLAGGPYNEQFF.

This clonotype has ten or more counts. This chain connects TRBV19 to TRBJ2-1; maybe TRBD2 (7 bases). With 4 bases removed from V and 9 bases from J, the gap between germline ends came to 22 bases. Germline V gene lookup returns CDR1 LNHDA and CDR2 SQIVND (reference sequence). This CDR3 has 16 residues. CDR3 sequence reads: CASSKGVAGQLGEQFF. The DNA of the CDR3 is TGTGCCAGTAGTAAGGGGGTAGCGGGTCAGCTAGGTGAGCAGTTCTTC.

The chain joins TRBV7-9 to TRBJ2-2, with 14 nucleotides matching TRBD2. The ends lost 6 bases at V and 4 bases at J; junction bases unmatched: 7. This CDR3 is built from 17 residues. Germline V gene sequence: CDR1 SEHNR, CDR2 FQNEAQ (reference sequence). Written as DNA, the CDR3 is TGTGCCAGCAGGCCGGGACTAGCGGGAGCGGGCACCGGGGAGCTGTTTTTT. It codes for CASRPGLAGAGTGELFF.

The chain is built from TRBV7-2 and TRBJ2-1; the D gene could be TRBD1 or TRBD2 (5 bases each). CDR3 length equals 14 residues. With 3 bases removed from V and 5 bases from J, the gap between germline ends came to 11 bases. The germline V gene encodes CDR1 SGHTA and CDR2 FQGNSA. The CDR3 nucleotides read TGTGCCAGCAGCTTCAAGGGGCGGGACAATGAGCAGTTCTTC. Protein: CASSFKGRDNEQFF.

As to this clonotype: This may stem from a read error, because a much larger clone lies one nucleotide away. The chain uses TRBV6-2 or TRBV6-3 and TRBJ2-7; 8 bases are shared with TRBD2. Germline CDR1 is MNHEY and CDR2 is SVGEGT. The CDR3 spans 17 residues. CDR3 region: CASSYTTLAGGAYERYF. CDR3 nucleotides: TGTGCCAGCAGTTACACCACCCTAGCGGGCGGGGCCTACGAGCGGTACTTC.

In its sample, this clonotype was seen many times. CDR3 coding DNA: TGTGCCAGTAGTATAGCTTCAGGGGGAGCCAGTAGCAATCAGCCCCAGCATTTT. This gives the protein CASSIASGGASSNQPQHF. The chain uses TRBV19 and TRBJ1-5; 7 bases fit TRBD1. There are 18 residues in the CDR3. Trimming cost V 1 base and J 0 bases; bases outside gene matches: 9. CDR1 and CDR2 (germline): LNHDA, SQIVND (reference sequence).

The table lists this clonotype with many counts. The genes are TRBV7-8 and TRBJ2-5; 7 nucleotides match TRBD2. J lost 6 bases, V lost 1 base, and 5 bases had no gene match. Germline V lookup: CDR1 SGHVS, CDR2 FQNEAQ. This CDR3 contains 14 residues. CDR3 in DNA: TGTGCCAGCAGCTTAGTAGCGGGTGGGCAGACCCAGTACTTC. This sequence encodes CASSLVAGGQTQYF. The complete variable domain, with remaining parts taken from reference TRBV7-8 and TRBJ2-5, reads GAGVSQSPRYKVAKRGQDVALRCDPISGHVSLFWYQQALGQGPEFLTYFQNEAQLDKSGLPSDRFFAERPEGSVSTLKIQRTQQEDSAVYLCASSLVAGGQTQYFGPGTRLLVL.

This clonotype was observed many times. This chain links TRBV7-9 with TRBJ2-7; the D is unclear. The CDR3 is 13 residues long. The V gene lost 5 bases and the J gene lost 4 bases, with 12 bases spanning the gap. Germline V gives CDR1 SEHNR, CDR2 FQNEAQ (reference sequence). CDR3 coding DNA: TGTGCCAGCAGCCGTAATTCCGGTTACGAGCAGTACTTC. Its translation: CASSRNSGYEQYF.

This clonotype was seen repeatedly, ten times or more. Here the CDR3 DNA reads TGCAGTGCTCGTCGGGATGCCTACAATGAGCAGTTCTTC. Its protein is CSARRDAYNEQFF. This chain connects TRBV20-1 to TRBJ2-1; TRBD2 is a possible D gene (5 bases). The CDR3 contains 13 residues. CDR1 and CDR2 from the germline V gene are DFQATT and SNEGSKA (reference sequence). V gave up 5 bases and J gave up 2 bases, with 10 bases separating them.

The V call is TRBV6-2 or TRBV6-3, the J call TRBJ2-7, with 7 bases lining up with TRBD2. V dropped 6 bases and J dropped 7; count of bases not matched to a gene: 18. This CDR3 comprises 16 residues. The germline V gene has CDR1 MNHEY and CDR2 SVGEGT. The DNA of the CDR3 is TGTGCCAGCAGCAGTTACGTGGGTGCGGGAGCCCGGGAGCAGTACTTC. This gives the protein CASSSYVGAGAREQYF.

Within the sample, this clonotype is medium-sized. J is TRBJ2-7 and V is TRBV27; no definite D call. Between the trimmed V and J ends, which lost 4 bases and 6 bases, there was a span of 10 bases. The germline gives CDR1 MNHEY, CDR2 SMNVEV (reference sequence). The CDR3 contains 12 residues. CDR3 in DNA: TGTGCCAGCAGTTCCTCTAAGGGCGAGCAGTACTTC. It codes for CASSSSKGEQYF.

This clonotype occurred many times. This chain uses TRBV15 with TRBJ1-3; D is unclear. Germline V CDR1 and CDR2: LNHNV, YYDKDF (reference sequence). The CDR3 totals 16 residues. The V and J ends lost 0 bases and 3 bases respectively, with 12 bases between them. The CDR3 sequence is CATSREKRPDGNTIYF. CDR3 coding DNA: TGTGCCACCAGCAGAGAGAAGAGACCGGATGGAAACACCATATATTTT.

CDR3 protein: CASRPLAGVYNEQFF. CDR3 coding DNA: TGTGCCAGCAGGCCACTAGCGGGGGTTTACAATGAGCAGTTCTTC. This sequence joins TRBV6-2 or TRBV6-3 and TRBJ2-1, with 11 bases fitting TRBD2. Germline assignment: CDR1 MNHEY and CDR2 SVGEGT. CDR3 length equals 15 residues. Trimming removed 6 bases from V and 4 bases from J; junction bases left unmatched: 5.

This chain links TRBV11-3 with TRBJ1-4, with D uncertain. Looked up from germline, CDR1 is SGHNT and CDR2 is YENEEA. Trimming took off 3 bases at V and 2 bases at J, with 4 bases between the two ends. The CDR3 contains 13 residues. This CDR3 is CASSLATNEKLFF. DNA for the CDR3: TGTGCCAGCAGCTTGGCTACTAATGAAAAACTGTTTTTT.

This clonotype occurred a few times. The CDR3 is CASSPLGLADNTGELFF. As DNA, the CDR3 is TGTGCCAGCAGCCCACTGGGGCTAGCGGATAACACCGGGGAGCTGTTTTTT. The V call is TRBV3-1, the J call TRBJ2-2; 7 bases map to TRBD2. Germline V lookup: CDR1 LGHDT, CDR2 YNNKEL (reference sequence). The CDR3 is made up of 17 amino acids. V shed 4 bases and J 2 bases; nucleotides not matched to a gene: 10.

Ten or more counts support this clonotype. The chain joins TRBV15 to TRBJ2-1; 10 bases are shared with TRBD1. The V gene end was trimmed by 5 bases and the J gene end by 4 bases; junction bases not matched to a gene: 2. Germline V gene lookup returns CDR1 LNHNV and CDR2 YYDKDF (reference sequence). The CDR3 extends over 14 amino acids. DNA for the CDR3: TGTGCCACCAGCCGGGACAGGGGATACAATGAGCAGTTCTTC. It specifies CATSRDRGYNEQFF.

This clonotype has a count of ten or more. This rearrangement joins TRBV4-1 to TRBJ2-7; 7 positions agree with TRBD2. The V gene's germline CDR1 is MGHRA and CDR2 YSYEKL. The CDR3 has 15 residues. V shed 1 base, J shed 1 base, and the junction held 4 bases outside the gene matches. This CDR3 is CASSQASGNSYEQYF. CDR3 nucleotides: TGCGCCAGCAGCCAAGCGAGCGGGAATTCCTACGAGCAGTACTTC.

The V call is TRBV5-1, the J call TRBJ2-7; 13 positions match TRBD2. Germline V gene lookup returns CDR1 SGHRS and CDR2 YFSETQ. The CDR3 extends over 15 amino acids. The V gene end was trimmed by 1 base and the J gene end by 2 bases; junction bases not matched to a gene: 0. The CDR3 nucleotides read TGCGCCAGCAGCTTGACTAGCGGGAGGGCCTACGAGCAGTACTTC. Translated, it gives CASSLTSGRAYEQYF.

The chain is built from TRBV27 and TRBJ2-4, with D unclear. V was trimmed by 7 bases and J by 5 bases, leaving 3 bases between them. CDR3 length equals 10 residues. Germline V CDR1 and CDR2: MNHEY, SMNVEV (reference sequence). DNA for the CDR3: TGTGCCAGCAAAGAAAACATTCAGTACTTC. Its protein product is CASKENIQYF.

CDR3 bases: TGTGCCAGCAGCCGGACAGGGAAGGGGAACACTGAAGCTTTCTTT. Its translation is CASSRTGKGNTEAFF. This chain joins TRBV12-3 or TRBV12-4 and TRBJ1-1; the match to TRBD1 covers 8 bases. This CDR3 is 15 amino acids long. V trimming: 6 bases; J trimming: 1 base; junction bases outside the gene matches: 7.

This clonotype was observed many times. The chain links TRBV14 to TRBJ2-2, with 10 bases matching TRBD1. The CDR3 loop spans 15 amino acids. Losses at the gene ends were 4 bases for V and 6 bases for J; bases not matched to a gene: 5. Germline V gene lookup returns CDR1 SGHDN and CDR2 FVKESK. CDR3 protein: CASSRQGAKAGELFF. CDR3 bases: TGTGCCAGCAGCCGACAGGGGGCTAAGGCCGGGGAGCTGTTTTTT.